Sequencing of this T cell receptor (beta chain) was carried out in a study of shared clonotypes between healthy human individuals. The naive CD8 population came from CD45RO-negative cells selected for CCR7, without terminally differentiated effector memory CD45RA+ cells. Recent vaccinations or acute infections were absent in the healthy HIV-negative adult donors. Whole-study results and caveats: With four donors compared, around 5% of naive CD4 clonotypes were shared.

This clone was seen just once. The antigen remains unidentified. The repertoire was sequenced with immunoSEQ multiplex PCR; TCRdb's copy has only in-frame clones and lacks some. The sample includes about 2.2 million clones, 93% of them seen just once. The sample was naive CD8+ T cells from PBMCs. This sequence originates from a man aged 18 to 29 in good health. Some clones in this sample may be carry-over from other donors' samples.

The chain's CDR3 is CATRGLAGEKHSYEQYF. CDR3 in DNA: TGTGCCACTAGGGGACTAGCGGGGGAGAAACACTCCTACGAGCAGTACTTC. The rearrangement links TRBV25-1 to TRBJ2-7; 14 nucleotides agree with TRBD2. The CDR3 is 17 amino acids. V shed 10 bases, J shed 0 bases, and the junction held 11 bases outside the gene matches. CDR1 is MGHDK and CDR2 is SYGVNS in the germline V gene.